This T cell receptor beta chain was captured in a study of breast tumors, draining lymph nodes, adjacent tissues. TCRdb reprocessed the multiplex PCR reads with MiXCR, giving one entry per CDR3 protein. The sample includes 50,000 to 85,000 distinct CDR3 sequences, around two fifths of them seen just once. The CDR3 is 14 residues long. Between the trimmed V and J ends, which lost 3 bases and 1 base, there was a span of 9 bases. Germline CDR1 and CDR2: SNHLY and FYNNEI. Whole-study findings and limits: Luminal-like breast cancer showed significantly greater tumor-nontumor repertoire similarity than basal-like breast cancer did. Tumor T cell lymph node origin was a supported hypothesis, not proven. Compared with lymph nodes, tumors were less diverse; compared with nontumor tissue, more.

This clonotype was observed at least ten times. No antigen is known for it. The V gene is TRBV2, the J gene TRBJ1-2; no clear D. Sequencing input: breast tumor tissue. This TCR came from a female donor with breast cancer. Some clones in this sample may be carry-over from other donors' samples. The CDR3 bases are TGTGCCAGCAGTGAGCGACGATTTAACTATGGCTACACCTTC. This gives the protein CASSERRFNYGYTF. Together with reference TRBV2 and TRBJ1-2, the CDR3 gives the full variable domain: EPEVTQTPSHQVTQMGQEVILRCVPISNHLYFYWYRQILGQKVEFLVSFYNNEISEKSEIFDDQFSVERPDGSNFTLKIRSTKLEDSAMYFCASSERRFNYGYTFGSGTRLTVV.